The 22 T cell receptor beta chains below come from one sample, sequenced in a study of T cell responses to AZD1222 COVID-19 vaccine. The data were produced by immunoSEQ multiplex PCR, yet TCRdb's version contains in-frame clones alone and is incomplete. The sample consists of 75,000 to 95,000 clones, about 91% of them appearing once. Sequencing was performed on peripheral blood, taken on day 0 of MenACWY control vaccination. Receptor source: an adult in good health.

This clone was picked up one time. This chain connects TRBV5-5 to TRBJ1-6; no clear D gene. The ends were cut back, 7 bases at V and 11 bases at J, with 19 bases in the middle. In germline, CDR1 is SGHKS, CDR2 YYEKEE (reference sequence). This CDR3 contains 14 residues. CDR3 DNA: TGTGCCAGCGGACTCAGGAGGGAAAGTGCACCCCTCCACTTT. Protein: CASGLRRESAPLHF.

The rearrangement joins TRBV5-1 to TRBJ1-2; 7 bases are shared with TRBD1. This CDR3 region has 15 residues. V lost 1 base and J lost 6; bases outside the gene matches: 9. Germline V gene lookup returns CDR1 SGHRS and CDR2 YFSETQ. The DNA for the CDR3 is TGCGCCAGCAGCTTGACTACAGGGGAGGTAGATGGCTACACCTTC. This translates into CASSLTTGEVDGYTF.

The chain combines TRBV10-2 with TRBJ2-1; 7 bases fit TRBD2. CDR3 length: 19 residues. The V gene's germline CDR1 is WSHSY and CDR2 SAAADI. V gave up 0 bases and J gave up 0 bases; unmatched junction bases: 11. CDR3 nucleotides: TGCGCCAGCAGTGAGTCGAGTCGCGGGGGACTCGGCTCCTACAATGAGCAGTTCTTC. It yields the protein CASSESSRGGLGSYNEQFF.

V is TRBV11-3 and J is TRBJ2-1, with 9 bases that match TRBD1. This CDR3 spans 15 amino acids. J was trimmed by 7 bases and V by 1 base; bases with no gene match: 5. The germline V gene has CDR1 SGHNT and CDR2 YENEEA. The CDR3 loop reads CASSLGQGVNNEQFF. The DNA for the CDR3 is TGTGCCAGCAGCTTAGGACAGGGGGTAAATAATGAGCAGTTCTTC.

The rearrangement uses TRBV29-1 and TRBJ1-1, with a weak D call TRBD1 (5 bases). CDR1 and CDR2 (germline): SQVTM, ANQGSEA. Trimming removed 5 bases from V and 4 bases from J, with 11 bases in between. This CDR3 region has 12 residues. This CDR3 is CSVRDWGTEAFF. DNA of the CDR3: TGCAGCGTTAGGGACTGGGGCACTGAAGCTTTCTTT.

The chain carries TRBV24-1 and TRBJ2-2, with 10 bases identical to TRBD1. This CDR3 region has 16 residues. After removal of 4 bases from V and 6 bases from J, the junction contained 7 bases not matched to a gene. CDR1 and CDR2 from the germline V gene are KGHDR and SFDVKD. Here the CDR3 DNA reads TGTGCCACCAGTGACCGGGACAGGGGTGTTGCCGGGGAGCTGTTTTTT. The encoded protein is CATSDRDRGVAGELFF.

This chain connects TRBV15 to TRBJ1-1; 9 nucleotides agree with TRBD1. Germline V gene lookup returns CDR1 LNHNV and CDR2 YYDKDF (reference sequence). V trimming: 6 bases; J trimming: 4 bases; junction bases outside the gene matches: 3. The CDR3 is 13 residues long. The CDR3 DNA follows: TGTGCCACCAGAGCGGACAGGGGCACTGAAGCTTTCTTT. It specifies CATRADRGTEAFF.

The chain has TRBV7-2 and TRBJ2-7; D possibly corresponds to TRBD1 (5 bases). Deletions cut 0 bases from V and 3 bases from J, with 9 bases between. CDR1 is SGHTA, CDR2 FQGNSA, per germline. The CDR3 runs 14 residues. For the CDR3, the DNA is TGTGCCAGCAGCTTAGCTGGGGCCATCTACGAGCAGTACTTC. Its translation: CASSLAGAIYEQYF.

The genes are TRBV4-3 and TRBJ2-7, with TRBD1 matching 10 bases. Trimming removed 1 base from V and 4 bases from J; junction bases left unmatched: 7. The CDR3 is 16 residues long. Germline CDR1 reads LGHNA; CDR2 reads YSLEER. In DNA form, the CDR3 reads TGCGCCAGCAGCCAAGCGGGGACAGGGGAGGGTTACGAGCAGTACTTC. Amino acids: CASSQAGTGEGYEQYF.

The V gene is TRBV7-7, the J gene TRBJ1-5; 8 bases line up with TRBD1. J gave up 0 bases and V 1 base, and 11 bases lay outside the gene matches. This CDR3 comprises 19 residues. Per the germline V gene, CDR1 is SSHAT and CDR2 is FNYEAQ (reference sequence). For the CDR3, the DNA is TGTGCCAGCAGCTTAGTACCTGGACAGGGATCAAATAGCAATCAGCCCCAGCATTTT. Its translation: CASSLVPGQGSNSNQPQHF.

This clone was seen a single time. This chain links TRBV5-4 with TRBJ2-2; D gene uncertain. This CDR3 comprises 16 residues. Germline V gives CDR1 SGHNT, CDR2 YYREEE (reference sequence). The germline V and J ends were trimmed by 0 bases and 1 base, with 10 bases remaining between them. The CDR3 loop reads CASSLEPGLNTGELFF. The CDR3 nucleotides read TGTGCCAGCAGCTTGGAGCCCGGGTTGAACACCGGGGAGCTGTTTTTT.

This clone was counted once. The V call is TRBV9, the J call TRBJ1-5; perhaps TRBD1 as D (5 bases). The CDR3 contains 17 residues. The ends were cut back, 4 bases at V and 0 bases at J, with 17 bases in the middle. Per the germline V gene, CDR1 is SGDLS and CDR2 is YYNGEE. CDR3 amino acids: CASSQSGGDYSNQPQHF. CDR3 nucleotide sequence: TGTGCCAGCAGCCAAAGTGGGGGGGATTATAGCAATCAGCCCCAGCATTTT.

CDR3 sequence (DNA): TGTGCCAGCAGCCGGCCCCCGGGACAGGGGATTCCCGGGGAGCTGTTTTTT. Its translation: CASSRPPGQGIPGELFF. The chain combines TRBV25-1 with TRBJ2-2, with TRBD1 matching 10 bases. This CDR3 spans 17 amino acids. Germline V gene lookup returns CDR1 MGHDK and CDR2 SYGVNS. The V and J ends lost 6 bases and 6 bases, in that order; junction bases with no gene match: 13.

This clone is a singleton in its sample. The J gene is TRBJ2-7, the V gene TRBV24-1; tentatively, D is TRBD2 (7 bases). The CDR3 loop spans 15 amino acids. Germline CDR1 is KGHDR and CDR2 is SFDVKD. The V gene lost 3 bases and the J gene lost 2 bases, with 13 bases spanning the gap. CDR3 region: CATSDQGGGTYEQYF. The CDR3, as DNA: TGTGCCACCAGTGATCAAGGGGGGGGTACCTACGAGCAGTACTTC.

The chain recombines TRBV6-2 or TRBV6-3 with TRBJ2-5; possible D gene TRBD1, 5 bases. Germline V lookup: CDR1 MNHEY, CDR2 SVGEGT. This CDR3 is 14 amino acids long. With 5 bases removed from V and 5 bases from J, the gap between germline ends came to 15 bases. CDR3 in DNA: TGTGCCAGCAGTCCCTCGACAGTGGAGGAGACCCAGTACTTC. This translates into CASSPSTVEETQYF.

The chain is built from TRBV6-1 and TRBJ2-1; tentative D call: TRBD2 (6 bases). Germline V gives CDR1 MNHNS, CDR2 SASEGT. The ends were cut back, 6 bases at V and 0 bases at J, with 12 bases in the middle. This CDR3 has 15 amino acids. CDR3 nucleotides: TGTGCCAGCAGCCGGACGCGGGGCTCCTACAATGAGCAGTTCTTC. Translating gives CASSRTRGSYNEQFF.

This rearrangement joins TRBV5-3 to TRBJ2-4; D is unclear. TRBV5-3 is labeled an ORF, and its function is uncertain. The length of the CDR3 is 19 residues. V lost 3 bases and J lost 0, with 22 bases in between. The CDR3 bases are TGTGCCAGAAGCTCGTTGGCAGGAGTTGTTCGGATAGCCAAAAACATTCAGTACTTC. This gives the protein CARSSLAGVVRIAKNIQYF.

This chain links TRBV10-3 with TRBJ1-2, with D hard to call. The CDR3 sequence is 12 residues long. CDR1 and CDR2 from the germline V gene are ENHRY and SYGVKD. With 0 bases removed from V and 8 bases from J, the gap between germline ends came to 7 bases. The CDR3: CAISESRLGYTF. The DNA of the CDR3 is TGTGCCATCAGTGAGTCTAGGCTCGGCTACACCTTC.

The CDR3 DNA reads TGTGCCAGCAGTCCCGCGGGTTTGGCTAATGAAAAACTGTTTTTT. Protein product: CASSPAGLANEKLFF. The chain uses TRBV28 and TRBJ1-4, with D hard to call. Trimming took off 5 bases at V and 3 bases at J, with 13 bases between the two ends. The germline V gene encodes CDR1 MDHEN and CDR2 SYDVKM. This CDR3 contains 15 residues.

The V gene is TRBV6-2 or TRBV6-3, the J gene TRBJ1-4, with D hard to call. The CDR3 length is 15 residues. Germline assignment: CDR1 MNHEY and CDR2 SVGEGT. V was shortened by 2 bases and J by 7 bases, with 14 bases between the two germline ends. DNA for the CDR3: TGTGCCAGCAGTTACCGTCGCGGCATCGGTGAAAAACTGTTTTTT. It yields the protein CASSYRRGIGEKLFF.

The chain joins TRBV4-1 to TRBJ1-6; no clear D gene. CDR1 is MGHRA and CDR2 is YSYEKL in the germline V gene. Trimming took 0 bases from V and 10 from J, leaving 16 bases between them. This CDR3 is 16 amino acids long. The CDR3 coding sequence is TGCGCCAGCAGCCAAGATCAAACAGTGGTGTGGTCACCCCTCCACTTT. This sequence encodes CASSQDQTVVWSPLHF.

The chain combines TRBV9 with TRBJ2-3; no firm D call. CDR1 is SGDLS and CDR2 is YYNGEE in the germline V gene. This CDR3 is 11 amino acids long. Trimming pared 6 bases from V and 8 bases from J, leaving 10 bases between. The CDR3 spells CASKWLCTQYF. The CDR3 nucleotides are TGTGCCAGCAAGTGGTTATGTACGCAGTATTTT.